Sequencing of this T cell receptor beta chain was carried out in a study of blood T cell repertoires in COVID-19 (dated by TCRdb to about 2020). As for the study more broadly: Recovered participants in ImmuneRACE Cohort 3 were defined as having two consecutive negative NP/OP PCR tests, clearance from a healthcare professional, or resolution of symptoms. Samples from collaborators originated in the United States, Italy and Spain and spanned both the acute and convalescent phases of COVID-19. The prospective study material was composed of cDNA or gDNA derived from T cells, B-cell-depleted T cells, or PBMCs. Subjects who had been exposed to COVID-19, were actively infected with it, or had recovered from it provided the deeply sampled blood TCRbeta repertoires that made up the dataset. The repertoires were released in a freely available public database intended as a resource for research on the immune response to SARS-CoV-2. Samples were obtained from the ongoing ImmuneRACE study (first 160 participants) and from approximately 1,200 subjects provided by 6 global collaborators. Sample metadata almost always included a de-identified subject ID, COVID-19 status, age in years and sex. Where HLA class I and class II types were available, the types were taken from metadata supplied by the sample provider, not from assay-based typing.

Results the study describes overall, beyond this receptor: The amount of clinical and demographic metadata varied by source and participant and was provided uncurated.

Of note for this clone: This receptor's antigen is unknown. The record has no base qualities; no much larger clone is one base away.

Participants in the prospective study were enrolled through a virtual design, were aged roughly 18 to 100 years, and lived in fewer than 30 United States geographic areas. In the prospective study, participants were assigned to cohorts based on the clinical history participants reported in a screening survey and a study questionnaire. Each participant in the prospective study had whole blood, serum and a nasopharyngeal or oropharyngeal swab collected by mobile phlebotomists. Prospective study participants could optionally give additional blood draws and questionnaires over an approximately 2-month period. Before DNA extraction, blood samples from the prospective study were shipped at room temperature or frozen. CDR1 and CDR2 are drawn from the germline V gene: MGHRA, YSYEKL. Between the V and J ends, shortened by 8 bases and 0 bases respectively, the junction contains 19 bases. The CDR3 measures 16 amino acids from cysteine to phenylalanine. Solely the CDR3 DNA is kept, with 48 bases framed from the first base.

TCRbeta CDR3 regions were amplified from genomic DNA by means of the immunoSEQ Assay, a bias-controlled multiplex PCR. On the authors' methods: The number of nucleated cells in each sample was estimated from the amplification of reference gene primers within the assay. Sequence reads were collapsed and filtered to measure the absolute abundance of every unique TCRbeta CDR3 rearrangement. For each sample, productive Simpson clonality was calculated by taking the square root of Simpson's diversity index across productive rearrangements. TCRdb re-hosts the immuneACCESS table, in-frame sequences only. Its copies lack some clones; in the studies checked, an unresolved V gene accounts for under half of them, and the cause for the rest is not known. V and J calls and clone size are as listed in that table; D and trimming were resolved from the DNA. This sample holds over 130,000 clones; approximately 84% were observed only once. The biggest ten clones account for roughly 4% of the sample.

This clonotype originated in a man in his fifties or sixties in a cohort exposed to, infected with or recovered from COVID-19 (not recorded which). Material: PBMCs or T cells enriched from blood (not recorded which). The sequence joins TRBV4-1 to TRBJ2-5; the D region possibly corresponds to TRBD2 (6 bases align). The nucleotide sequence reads TGCGCCAGCTCCCGCGGCCCAGGCGGGAACCAAGAGACCCAGTACTTC. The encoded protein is CASSRGPGGNQETQYF.